The 20 T cell receptor beta chains presented below share a single source sample, sequenced in a study of T cell responses to AZD1222 COVID-19 vaccine. Produced via immunoSEQ multiplex PCR; TCRdb's table is partial and in-frame only. The table records about 170,000 clones, more than 80% of them present only once. The sample was peripheral blood, taken on day 0 of AZD1222 vaccination. These receptors were taken from an adult in good health.

The chain uses TRBV28 and TRBJ1-4, with D possibly TRBD1 on 5 matching bases. V was shortened by 6 bases and J by 8 bases, with 13 bases between the two germline ends. Germline V lookup: CDR1 MDHEN, CDR2 SYDVKM. The length of the CDR3 is 13 residues. The CDR3 reads CASSWGSREKLFF. In DNA, the CDR3 is TGTGCCAGCAGCTGGGGGAGTCGGGAAAAACTGTTTTTT.

Here the CDR3 DNA reads TGTGCCAGCAGCACCGGGACTAGCATCTACGAGCAGTACTTC. Protein product: CASSTGTSIYEQYF. The rearrangement joins TRBV5-8 to TRBJ2-7, with TRBD2 identical over 9 bases. Germline loops: CDR1 SGHTS, CDR2 YDEGEE. Trimming removed 4 bases from V and 3 bases from J; junction bases left unmatched: 5. This CDR3 has 14 residues.

The genes are TRBV11-2 and TRBJ1-2; D not certain. V lost 5 bases to trimming and J lost 2 bases, with 12 bases between them. This CDR3 has 14 amino acids. Germline V gene sequence: CDR1 SGHAT, CDR2 FQNNGV. Here the CDR3 DNA reads TGTGCCAGCAGCGCCGGTGGAGGGAACTATGGCTACACCTTC. Protein product: CASSAGGGNYGYTF.

This clone was recorded once. The V and J genes are TRBV7-8 and TRBJ1-2, with TRBD1 matching 10 bases. The ends lost 0 bases at V and 8 bases at J; junction bases unmatched: 6. The CDR3 sequence is 15 residues long. Germline CDR1 is SGHVS and CDR2 is FQNEAQ. The CDR3 region has the DNA TGTGCCAGCAGCTTAGCACTGACAGGGGGCGCAGGCTACACCTTC. This sequence encodes CASSLALTGGAGYTF.

This clone appeared once. V usage is TRBV5-4 and J usage is TRBJ1-1; D is undetermined. The CDR3 covers 13 residues. Trimming pared 2 bases from V and 0 bases from J, leaving 5 bases between. CDR1 is SGHNT, CDR2 YYREEE, per germline (reference sequence). CDR3 protein: CASSFQMNTEAFF. CDR3 coding DNA: TGTGCCAGCAGCTTTCAGATGAACACTGAAGCTTTCTTT.

This chain connects TRBV5-4 to TRBJ2-1; TRBD2 matches at 9 bases. CDR1 and CDR2 (germline): SGHNT, YYREEE (reference sequence). The CDR3 consists of 16 residues. V lost 0 bases and J lost 6; bases outside the gene matches: 7. The CDR3 bases are TGTGCCAGCAGCTTGGGGCGAGGTAGCGGGGGCAATGAGCAGTTCTTC. Amino acids: CASSLGRGSGGNEQFF.

CDR3 in amino acids: CSALERGYTF. The CDR3 DNA reads as TGCAGTGCATTGGAGCGGGGCTACACCTTC. The chain links TRBV20-1 to TRBJ1-2; D call uncertain. This CDR3 spans 10 amino acids. CDR1 is DFQATT and CDR2 is SNEGSKA in the germline V gene (reference sequence). Trimming removed 6 bases at V and 8 bases at J, with 10 bases between.

The chain recombines TRBV6-4 with TRBJ2-7; 12 bases fit TRBD2. V lost 7 bases and J lost 5; bases outside the gene matches: 6. The CDR3 runs 14 residues. Germline V gene sequence: CDR1 MRHNA, CDR2 SNTAGT. Written as DNA, the CDR3 is TGTGCCAGCACCCGACTAGCGGGAGAGGACGAGCAGTACTTC. It is translated as CASTRLAGEDEQYF.

The J gene is TRBJ2-5, the V gene TRBV6-2 or TRBV6-3, with 7 bases fitting TRBD2. The CDR3 has 13 amino acids. Germline assignment: CDR1 MNHEY and CDR2 SVGEGT. The junction had 5 bases not matched to a gene; V was cut back by 6 bases and J by 4 bases. In DNA form, the CDR3 reads TGTGCCAGCAGCCAGACGGGGGGAGAGACCCAGTACTTC. This codes for CASSQTGGETQYF.

This clone was observed once. The gene calls are TRBV11-3 and TRBJ2-5; D possibly corresponds to TRBD2 (5 bases). This CDR3 has 16 residues. The ends were cut back, 1 base at V and 4 bases at J, with 16 bases in the middle. Germline V gives CDR1 SGHNT, CDR2 YENEEA. CDR3 sequence reads: CASSLGAISGRETQYF. The CDR3, as DNA: TGTGCCAGCAGCTTAGGCGCGATTTCGGGAAGAGAGACCCAGTACTTC. Supplemented by reference TRBV11-3 and TRBJ2-5, the full variable domain reads EAGVVQSPRYKIIEKKQPVAFWCNPISGHNTLYWYLQNLGQGPELLIRYENEEAVDDSQLPKDRFSAERLKGVDSTLKIQPAELGDSAVYLCASSLGAISGRETQYFGPGTRLLVL.

Here the CDR3 reads CASSLAREGRNEQFF. The CDR3 bases are TGTGCCAGCAGTCTGGCGAGGGAGGGCCGAAATGAGCAGTTCTTC. The rearrangement uses TRBV6-5 and TRBJ2-1; 7 positions agree with TRBD2. CDR3 length equals 15 residues. CDR1 is MNHEY, CDR2 SVGAGI, per germline. Trimming at V came to 5 bases and at J to 7 bases, leaving 11 bases not matched to a gene.

The rearrangement uses TRBV5-5 and TRBJ2-6; D remains unclear. Germline V lookup: CDR1 SGHKS, CDR2 YYEKEE (reference sequence). CDR3 length: 15 residues. Trimming left V 4 bases short and J 4 bases short, with 12 bases between. The CDR3 protein is CASSLELSGANVLTF. In DNA, the CDR3 is TGTGCCAGCAGCCTGGAACTCTCCGGGGCCAACGTCCTGACTTTC.

This clone is a singleton in its sample. The chain couples TRBV27 to TRBJ1-5; D possibly corresponds to TRBD1 (6 bases). Germline V gene data show CDR1 as MNHEY and CDR2 as SMNVEV (reference sequence). There are 12 residues in the CDR3. V was clipped by 6 bases and J by 6 bases, with 9 bases between them. The CDR3 spells CASRGGRQPQHF. CDR3 nucleotide sequence: TGTGCCAGCAGGGGGGGGCGTCAGCCCCAGCATTTT.

This rearrangement joins TRBV19 to TRBJ2-7, with D tentatively TRBD1 (6 bases). The CDR3 has 13 residues. V was trimmed by 5 bases and J by 1 base, leaving 9 bases between them. In germline, CDR1 is LNHDA, CDR2 SQIVND (reference sequence). The CDR3 coding sequence is TGTGCCAGTAGTGTGGACAGTTCCTACGAGCAGTACTTC. As protein: CASSVDSSYEQYF.

The DNA for the CDR3 is TGTGCCAGCAGTCCCCTTGTGGGACCCCAGCATTTT. Translating it yields CASSPLVGPQHF. V gene TRBV12-3 or TRBV12-4 combines with J gene TRBJ1-5; the D is unclear. CDR3 length: 12 amino acids. Trimming removed 5 bases from V and 10 bases from J, with 12 bases in between.

The chain recombines TRBV6-5 with TRBJ2-1; 9 bases are shared with TRBD1. Per the germline V gene, CDR1 is MNHEY and CDR2 is SVGAGI. J gave up 8 bases and V 6 bases, and 11 bases lay outside the gene matches. The CDR3 covers 15 residues. CDR3 in DNA: TGTGCCAGCAGCCCCCGGGACAGGGTATCGCATGAGCAGTTCTTC. It translates to CASSPRDRVSHEQFF.

The rearrangement joins TRBV13 to TRBJ1-2, with D unclear. The germline V gene encodes CDR1 PRHDT and CDR2 FYEKMQ (reference sequence). V was shortened by 7 bases and J by 4 bases, with 13 bases between the two germline ends. The CDR3 sequence is 13 residues long. The CDR3 DNA follows: TGTGCCAGCACCGGACCGATTGTCTATGGCTACACCTTC. It encodes CASTGPIVYGYTF.

The chain joins TRBV19 to TRBJ2-3; 8 nucleotides align to TRBD1. The CDR3 is 16 residues long. V lost 5 bases and J lost 2; bases outside the gene matches: 9. The V gene's germline CDR1 is LNHDA and CDR2 SQIVND (reference sequence). The CDR3 is CASSRSGTGLTDTQYF. The DNA of the CDR3 is TGTGCCAGTAGTCGGTCCGGGACAGGCCTCACAGATACGCAGTATTTT.

V is TRBV5-1 and J is TRBJ2-5; no reliable D call. CDR3 length: 15 residues. V was pared by 4 bases and J by 4 bases, with 17 bases between. Germline lookup yields CDR1 SGHRS and CDR2 YFSETQ. The CDR3 spells CASSGQRVGRETQYF. The CDR3 coding sequence is TGCGCCAGCAGCGGGCAACGAGTGGGTAGAGAGACCCAGTACTTC.

The genes are TRBV5-1 and TRBJ1-4; no reliable D call. Trimming took off 0 bases at V and 4 bases at J, with 4 bases between the two ends. The CDR3 length is 13 residues. Germline V gene data show CDR1 as SGHRS and CDR2 as YFSETQ. The CDR3 spells CASSLAGNEKLFF. DNA for the CDR3: TGCGCCAGCAGCTTGGCCGGTAATGAAAAACTGTTTTTT.